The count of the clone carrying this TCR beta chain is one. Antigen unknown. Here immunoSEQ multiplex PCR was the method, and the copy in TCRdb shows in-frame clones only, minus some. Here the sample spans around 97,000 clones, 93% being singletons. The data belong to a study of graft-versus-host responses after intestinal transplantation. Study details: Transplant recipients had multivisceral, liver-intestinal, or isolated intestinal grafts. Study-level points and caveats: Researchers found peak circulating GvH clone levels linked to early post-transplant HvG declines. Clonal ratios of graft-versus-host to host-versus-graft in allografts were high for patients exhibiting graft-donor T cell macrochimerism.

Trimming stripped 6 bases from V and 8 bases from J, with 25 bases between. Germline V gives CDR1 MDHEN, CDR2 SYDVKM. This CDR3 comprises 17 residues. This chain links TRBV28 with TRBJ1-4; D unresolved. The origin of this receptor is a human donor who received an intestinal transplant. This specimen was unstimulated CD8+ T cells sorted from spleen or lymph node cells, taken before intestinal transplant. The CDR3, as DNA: TGTGCCAGCAGCCCATTACTACTACGGGGTACGGGGGAAAAACTGTTTTTT. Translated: CASSPLLLRGTGEKLFF.